This T cell receptor (beta chain) was found in a study of CD8 T cells in ankylosing spondylitis (dated by TCRdb to between 2016 and 2019). As for the study more broadly: The study set out to find disease-linked TCR variants by profiling T cell receptor beta repertoires in ankylosing spondylitis patients and healthy donors. The whole study cohort included 85 to 120 healthy donors and 25 or so ankylosing spondylitis patients. Peripheral blood samples were taken, and synovial fluid was additionally collected from ankylosing spondylitis patients. Study-wide conclusions, independent of this receptor: The disease-linked clones were reported to be significantly enriched in matched synovial fluid samples from ankylosing spondylitis patients. Some motif variants were previously reported in synovial fluid and blood of reactive arthritis patients, suggesting common disease-initiation mechanisms. The disease-linked clones showed a CD8+ phenotype and occurred at relatively low frequencies in peripheral blood. Blood from ankylosing spondylitis patients appeared to be characterized by a TCR beta motif made up of under 10 highly homologous amino acid variants.

This clonotype was seen repeatedly, ten times or more. Its antigen specificity is not known. No base quality values were provided; no much bigger clone lies one nucleotide off. TCRdb shows the sequencer as Illumina HiSeq 2500. TCR beta libraries were prepared by quantitative 5'-RACE with molecular barcodes. From the authors' description of their analysis: A new computational method, built on a probabilistic model of VDJ rearrangement, was used to identify disease-linked TCR variants. The public sequencing data were trimmed at Q25 with fastp and processed into clonotypes with MiXCR by TCRdb, which kept only in-frame beta chains. Merged by CDR3 protein, the rows form single entries marked with the most common genes and DNA. The authors' filters were not applied to this entry. The sample table contains 130,000 or so distinct CDR3 sequences; only one count was recorded for over 6% of them. The ten largest clones add up to about 12% of the sample.

The CDR3 holds 15 amino acids from the cysteine to the phenylalanine. Only the CDR3 part of the read is kept: 45 bases, read in frame from the first base. CDR1 is given as DFQATT and CDR2 as SNEGSKA, both from the germline V gene (reference sequence). V ends up 6 bases short and J 0 bases short, with an unmatched junction base count of 8. This sequence originates from a male donor with ankylosing spondylitis or in good health (not recorded which). The chain is assembled from TRBV20-1 and TRBJ2-7, with 10 bases in between that match TRBD2. The sample comprised blood, either unsorted or a sorted T cell fraction (not recorded which). In nucleotide form, the sequence is TGCAGTGCCTCGCCCTGGACTAGCGGCTCCTACGAGCAGTACTTC. Its translation is CSASPWTSGSYEQYF.